This T cell receptor beta chain emerged from a study of CD8 T cells in Susac syndrome (dated 2019 in TCRdb). With respect to the entire study: Among the Susac syndrome patients who were sequenced, clinically active disease was present in over 5 and clinical remission was observed in about eight. Susac syndrome patients were therapy-naive, on corticosteroids (some also receiving IVIg), or on IVIg alone at blood withdrawal. Whether CD8+ T cell activation and differentiation in Susac syndrome was antigen driven was tested using repertoire sequencing. Clonality of the CD8+ T cell repertoire was compared between more than 10 healthy donors, approximately 14 Susac syndrome patients and under 19 multiple sclerosis patients.

Measured from the cysteine to the phenylalanine, the CDR3 is 15 residues long. CDR3 DNA only is kept here, 45 bases in frame from base 1. Reading the germline V gene (reference sequence) gives CDR1 SEHNR and CDR2 FQNEAQ. Germline trimming: 5 bases from V, 3 bases from J; junction bases outside gene matches: 10. What the work shows at the level of the full study, not this receptor alone: Around 16 and five Susac-specific public clones were found in the total CD8+ and CD8+ TEMRA repertoires, respectively. The TCR sequencing and HLA analysis was acknowledged to have included a relatively small number of individuals. Clonal expansion was observed in Susac syndrome CD8+ repertoires, with the highest expansion in CD8+ TEMRA cells and greater expansion in clinically active than in remitting patients.

Peripheral blood CD8+ and CD4+ T cells from healthy donors, Susac syndrome patients and multiple sclerosis patients were profiled by high-throughput TCR beta sequencing. The Susac syndrome patients fulfilled recently defined diagnostic criteria for definite or probable disease. Bulk CD8+ and CD4+ T cells were purified by magnetic negative isolation, whereas CD8+ TEMRA cells were enriched by FACS. Blood was collected in EDTA tubes and processed within 24 hours, with PBMCs isolated through density gradient centrifugation. PBMCs destined for TCR sequencing were cryopreserved in liquid nitrogen and later thawed in a 37 °C water bath. A purity of at least 90% was achieved for sorted or isolated CD4+, CD8+ and CD8+ TEMRA cells. For this clonotype: Its binding antigen is unknown. Base-call qualities are not available, and no considerably larger clone is one nucleotide away.

RNA was extracted using the RNeasy kit, and roughly 0.5 to 1 microgram was reverse transcribed with random hexamers. The immunoSEQ multiplex PCR assay, covering 54 Vbeta and 13 Jbeta segments, was used to amplify TCR beta CDR3 regions. To correct PCR amplification bias, a synthetic template baseline was used for both primer optimization and computational correction. In the authors' own workflow: Reads were assigned to V, D and J genes according to IMGT and analyzed in immunoSEQ Analyzer, with only productive sequences retained. Clonality was computed as one minus Shannon entropy normalized by log2 of the number of productive unique sequences. For each patient and control, public and private clones were evaluated within the 100 most prevalent clones. A clone was defined as Susac-specific if it was absent from the healthy and MS cohorts, from some 1,100 published viral clones and from other ImmuneACCESS disease sequences. TCRdb's own reprocessing of the public reads used fastp at Q25 and MiXCR and kept productive beta chains. Duplicate CDR3 protein sequences are folded into a single record with the most common DNA and genes. TCRdb's processing, not the study's, gives the V and J calls here. In all, the sample holds about 53,000 distinct CDR3 sequences, and approximately 95% of those were seen once. The ten largest clones represent about 0.75% of the sample.

Material for sequencing was CD8+ T cells from PBMCs. The chain couples TRBV7-9 to TRBJ2-7, with 7 junctional bases fitting TRBD1. The sequence was obtained from a human donor with Susac syndrome. The CDR3 loop reads CASSPRDRPIYEQYF. DNA sequence: TGTGCCAGCAGCCCGAGGGACAGACCAATCTACGAGCAGTACTTC.